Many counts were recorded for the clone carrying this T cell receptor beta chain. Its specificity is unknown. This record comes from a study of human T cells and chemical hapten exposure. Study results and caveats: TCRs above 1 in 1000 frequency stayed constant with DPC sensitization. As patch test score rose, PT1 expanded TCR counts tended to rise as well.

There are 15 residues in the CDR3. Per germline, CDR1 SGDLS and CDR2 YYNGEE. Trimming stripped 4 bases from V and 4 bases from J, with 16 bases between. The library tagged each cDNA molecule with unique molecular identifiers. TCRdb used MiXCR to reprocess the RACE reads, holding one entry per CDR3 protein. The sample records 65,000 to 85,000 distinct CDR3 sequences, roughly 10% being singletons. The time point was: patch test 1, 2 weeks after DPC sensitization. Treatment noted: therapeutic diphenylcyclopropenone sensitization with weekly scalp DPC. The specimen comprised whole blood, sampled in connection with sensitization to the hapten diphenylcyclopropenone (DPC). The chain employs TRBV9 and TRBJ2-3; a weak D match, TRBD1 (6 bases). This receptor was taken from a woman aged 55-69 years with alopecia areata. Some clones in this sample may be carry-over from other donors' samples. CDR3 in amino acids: CASSLTGLPPDTQYF. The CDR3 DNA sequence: TGTGCCAGCAGCCTTACAGGGCTCCCCCCAGATACGCAGTATTTT. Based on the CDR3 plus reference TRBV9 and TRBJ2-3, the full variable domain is DSGVTQTPKHLITATGQRVTLRCSPRSGDLSVYWYQQSLDQGLQFLIQYYNGEERAKGNILERFSAQQFPDLHSELNLSSLELGDSALYFCASSLTGLPPDTQYFGPGTRLTVL.